The present T cell receptor beta chain was sequenced within a study of T cell responses to AZD1222 COVID-19 vaccine. Study in general: Both about-4-week and about-12-week second-dose recipients were combined. Study-wide results and caveats: Possibly, clonal diversity was underestimated; donors were largely white British and included more females. In the spike-specific TCR repertoire, nearly half reportedly target unmutated variant regions.

Sequenced by immunoSEQ multiplex PCR; TCRdb stores in-frame clones only, minus some. Here the sample spans over 150,000 clones, roughly 87% being singletons. Remarks on this clone: The antigen is not known.

This sequence originates from an adult in good health. The sequences come from peripheral blood, collected on day 0 of AZD1222 vaccination.

Written as DNA, the CDR3 is TGTGCCAGCAGCCTCGGGGGGGGAACAAAAAACATTCAGTACTTC. Translation: CASSLGGGTKNIQYF. The V gene is TRBV7-2, the J gene TRBJ2-4; 8 bases agree with TRBD2. The V gene end was trimmed by 5 bases and the J gene end by 4 bases; junction bases not matched to a gene: 7. This CDR3 region has 15 residues. Germline loops: CDR1 SGHTA, CDR2 FQGNSA.